This TCR beta chain is drawn from a study of OX40 agonist ivuxolimab in advanced cancers. Study details: Males comprised roughly four fifths of the group, whose mean age was 60 years (range roughly 20 to 85). Enrollees could have had prior anti-PD-1, anti-PD-L1 or anti-CTLA-4 therapy, which about 42% had received. Study-level points and caveats: Partial responders at 0.1-3.0 mg/kg showed near-lowest clonal expansion. The CD4+ and CD8+ T cells in the blood had expanded clonally by week 6 at 0.1 to 3.0 mg/kg.

TCRdb keeps only in-frame clones here, not all; method: immunoSEQ multiplex PCR. The table includes nearly 60,000 clones, around four fifths detected once. Looked up from germline, CDR1 is SGHNT and CDR2 is YENEEA. V lost 3 bases, J lost 2 bases, and 10 bases lay in between. The CDR3 length is 14 residues. Details on this clone: The antigen is unknown.

The clonotype was recovered from an adult with an advanced solid tumor such as melanoma, head and neck, liver or kidney cancer. The sample here was CD4+ or CD8+ T cells sorted from blood, taken in a trial of the OX40 agonist ivuxolimab. The V call is TRBV11-3, the J call TRBJ1-1, with D perhaps TRBD1 (5 bases). CDR3 nucleotide sequence: TGTGCCAGCAGCTTGGGGGACCGCAACACTGAAGCTTTCTTT. This encodes CASSLGDRNTEAFF.